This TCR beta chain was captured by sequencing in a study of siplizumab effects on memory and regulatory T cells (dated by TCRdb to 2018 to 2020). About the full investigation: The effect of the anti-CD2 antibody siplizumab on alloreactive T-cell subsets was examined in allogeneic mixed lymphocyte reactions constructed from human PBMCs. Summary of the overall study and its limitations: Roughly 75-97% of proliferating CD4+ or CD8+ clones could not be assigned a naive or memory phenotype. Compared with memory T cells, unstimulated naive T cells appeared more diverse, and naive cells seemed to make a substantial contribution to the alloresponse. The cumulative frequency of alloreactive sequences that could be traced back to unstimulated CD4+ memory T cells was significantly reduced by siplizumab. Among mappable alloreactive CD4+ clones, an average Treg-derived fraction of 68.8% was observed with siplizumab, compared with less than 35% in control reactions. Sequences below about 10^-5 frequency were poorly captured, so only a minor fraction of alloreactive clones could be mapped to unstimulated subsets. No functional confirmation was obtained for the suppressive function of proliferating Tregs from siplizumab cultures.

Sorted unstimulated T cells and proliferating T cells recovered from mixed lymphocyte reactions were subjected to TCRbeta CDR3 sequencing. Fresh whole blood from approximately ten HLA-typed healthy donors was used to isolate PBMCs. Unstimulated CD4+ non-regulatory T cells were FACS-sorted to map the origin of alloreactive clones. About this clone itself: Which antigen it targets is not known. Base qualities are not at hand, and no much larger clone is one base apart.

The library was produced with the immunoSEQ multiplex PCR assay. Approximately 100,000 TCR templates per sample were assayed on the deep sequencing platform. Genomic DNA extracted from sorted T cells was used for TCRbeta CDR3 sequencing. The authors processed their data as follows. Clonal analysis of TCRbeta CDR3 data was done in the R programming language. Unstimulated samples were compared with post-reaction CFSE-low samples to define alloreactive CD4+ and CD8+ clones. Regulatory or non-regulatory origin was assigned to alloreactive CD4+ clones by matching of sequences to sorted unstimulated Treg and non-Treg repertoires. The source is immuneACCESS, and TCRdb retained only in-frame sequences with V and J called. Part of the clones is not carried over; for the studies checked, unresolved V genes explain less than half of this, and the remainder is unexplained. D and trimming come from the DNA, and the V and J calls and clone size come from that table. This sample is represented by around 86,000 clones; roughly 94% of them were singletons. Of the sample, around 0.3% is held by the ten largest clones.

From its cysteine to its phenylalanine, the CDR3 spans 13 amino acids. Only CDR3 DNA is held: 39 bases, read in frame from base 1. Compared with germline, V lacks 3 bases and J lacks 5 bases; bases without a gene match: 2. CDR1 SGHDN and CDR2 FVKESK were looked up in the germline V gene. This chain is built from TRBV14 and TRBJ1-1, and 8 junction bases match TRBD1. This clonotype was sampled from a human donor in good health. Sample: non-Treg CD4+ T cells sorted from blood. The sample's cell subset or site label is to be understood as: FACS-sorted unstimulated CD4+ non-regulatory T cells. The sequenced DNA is TGTGCCAGCAGCCAGGACAGGGTTACTGAAGCTTTCTTT. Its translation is CASSQDRVTEAFF.